The T cell receptor beta chain described here comes from a study of blood T cell repertoires in COVID-19. Original methodology: From reference gene primer amplification, estimates of nucleated cell counts were derived. TCRdb's copy holds only in-frame clones and misses some; the assay was immunoSEQ multiplex PCR. Clone size and V and J calls were adopted from that table, with D and trimming inferred from the DNA. The sample includes 250,000 to 300,000 clones, 75% to 90% of them seen just once. The V gene's germline CDR1 is SEHNR and CDR2 FQNEAQ (reference sequence). V trimming: 1 base; J trimming: 8 bases; junction bases outside the gene matches: 10. The CDR3 contains 18 residues.

This receptor was taken from a woman aged 45 to 65 with COVID-19, enrolled during active disease. The V call is TRBV7-9, the J call TRBJ2-1; 14 positions match TRBD2. The sample consisted of peripheral blood. This CDR3 is CASSLEALTSGRAYEQFF. In DNA form, the CDR3 reads TGTGCCAGCAGCTTAGAGGCCCTGACTAGCGGGAGGGCCTATGAGCAGTTCTTC.